This T cell receptor beta chain was recovered during a study of cytomegalovirus exposure and HLA in healthy donors. Broader study findings: Later analysis showed TCR association rates varying by HLA locus, highest for DRB1 and lowest for HLA-C. A few of the chains that were CMV-associated were confirmed in vitro to be specific for CMV antigens.

With respect to this clone: Its antigen is unidentified.

The CDR3 is 15 residues long. Germline V CDR1 and CDR2: MNHEY, SMNVEV (reference sequence). Trimming at V came to 7 bases and at J to 2 bases, leaving 11 bases not matched to a gene. Researchers ran the PCR with 60 Vbeta and 13 Jbeta primers. Generated by immunoSEQ multiplex PCR, the TCRdb table keeps only in-frame clones and is missing some. This sample has 130,000 to 150,000 clones, with about 75% found just once. The TCR sequence derives from a male donor in good health and CMV-seronegative. The chain uses TRBV27 and TRBJ2-7; TRBD2 agrees at 7 bases. Sequencing was performed on PBMCs. In DNA, the CDR3 is TGTGCCAGCACCGCGGGGGAAACATATCCCTACGAGCAGTACTTC. Its protein is CASTAGETYPYEQYF.